This T cell receptor (beta chain) was captured by sequencing in a study of Tregs in tolerant kidney transplant recipients. Turning to this clone: Its target is unknown. The read falls 3 residues short of the CDR3 end, and the missing part is taken from the germline J gene.

CD4+CD25+CD127- Tregs, CD4+CD25- non-Tregs, CD4 and CD8 cells were sorted. Study-wide results and limits: This study did not directly address biological reproducibility. Expanding Tregs on activated donor B cells appeared to best identify donor-specific TCRbeta clones.

Germline CDR1 SEHNR, CDR2 FQNEAQ (reference sequence). V lost 1 base to trimming and J lost 4 bases, with 11 bases between them. This CDR3 is built from 14 residues. TCRdb keeps only in-frame clones here, not all; method: immunoSEQ multiplex PCR. The table counts roughly 32,000 clones; 13% to 15% lies in the top ten. The receptor comes from a human donor who received a combined kidney and bone marrow transplant. Source: CD8+ T cells from blood, taken before the transplant. The rearrangement uses TRBV7-9 and TRBJ2-7; D possibly corresponds to TRBD2 (6 bases). The chain's CDR3 is CASSLGAGGYEQYF. The CDR3 DNA, read in part, is TGTGCCAGCAGCTTAGGGGCAGGAGGGTACGAG.